This T cell receptor (beta chain) was documented in a study of blood T cell repertoires in COVID-19. The data were produced by immunoSEQ multiplex PCR, yet TCRdb's version contains in-frame clones alone and is incomplete. The sample has about 130,000 clones, 84% seen once; the top ten hold about 12%. The germline gives CDR1 MGHRA, CDR2 YSYEKL. V was clipped by 3 bases and J by 1 base, with 12 bases between them. There are 15 residues in the CDR3. Specimen: peripheral blood. The J gene is TRBJ1-1, the V gene TRBV4-1, with TRBD1 as a possible D gene (5 bases). This clonotype originated in an older woman with acute or convalescent COVID-19. CDR3 in DNA: TGCGCCAGCAGCCATCTTGGGGCAGGGAACACTGAAGCTTTCTTT. Translating it yields CASSHLGAGNTEAFF.